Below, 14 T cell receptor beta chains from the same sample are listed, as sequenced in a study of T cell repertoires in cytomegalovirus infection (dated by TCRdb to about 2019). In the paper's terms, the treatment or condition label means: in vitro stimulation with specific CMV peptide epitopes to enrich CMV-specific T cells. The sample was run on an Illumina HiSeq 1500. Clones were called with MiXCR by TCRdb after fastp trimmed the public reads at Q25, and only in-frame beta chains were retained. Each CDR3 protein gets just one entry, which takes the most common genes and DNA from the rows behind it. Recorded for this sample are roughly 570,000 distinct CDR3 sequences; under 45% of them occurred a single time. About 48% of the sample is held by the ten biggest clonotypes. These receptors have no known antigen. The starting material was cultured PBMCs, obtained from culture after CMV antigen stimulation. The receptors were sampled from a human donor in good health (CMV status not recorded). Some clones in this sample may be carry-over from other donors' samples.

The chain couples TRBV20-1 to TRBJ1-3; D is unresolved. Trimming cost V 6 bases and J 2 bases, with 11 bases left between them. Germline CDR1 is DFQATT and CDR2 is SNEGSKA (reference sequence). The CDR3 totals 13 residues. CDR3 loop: CSAQREAGNTIYF. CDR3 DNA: TGCAGTGCCCAGCGGGAGGCTGGAAACACCATATATTTT.

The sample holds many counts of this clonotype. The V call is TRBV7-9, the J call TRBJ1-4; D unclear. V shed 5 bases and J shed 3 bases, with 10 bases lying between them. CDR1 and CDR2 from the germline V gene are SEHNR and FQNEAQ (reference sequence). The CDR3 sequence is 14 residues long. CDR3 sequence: CASSGRRPNEKLFF. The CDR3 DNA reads TGTGCCAGCAGCGGACGGAGGCCTAATGAAAAACTGTTTTTT.

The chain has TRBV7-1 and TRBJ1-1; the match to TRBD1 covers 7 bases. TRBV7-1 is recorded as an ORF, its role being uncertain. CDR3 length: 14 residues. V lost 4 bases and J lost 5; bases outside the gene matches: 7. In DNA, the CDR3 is TGTGCCAGCAGCTTGTACAGGGGAGAGACTGAAGCTTTCTTT. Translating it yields CASSLYRGETEAFF.

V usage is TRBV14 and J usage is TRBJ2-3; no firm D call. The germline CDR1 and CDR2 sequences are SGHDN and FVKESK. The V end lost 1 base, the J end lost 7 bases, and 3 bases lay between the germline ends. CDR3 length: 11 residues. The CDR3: CASSQVHTQYF. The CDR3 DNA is TGTGCCAGCAGCCAAGTGCATACGCAGTATTTT. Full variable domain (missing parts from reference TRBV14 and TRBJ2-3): EAGVTQFPSHSVIEKGQTVTLRCDPISGHDNLYWYRRVMGKEIKFLLHFVKESKQDESGMPNNRFLAERTGGTYSTLKVQPAELEDSGVYFCASSQVHTQYFGPGTRLTVL.

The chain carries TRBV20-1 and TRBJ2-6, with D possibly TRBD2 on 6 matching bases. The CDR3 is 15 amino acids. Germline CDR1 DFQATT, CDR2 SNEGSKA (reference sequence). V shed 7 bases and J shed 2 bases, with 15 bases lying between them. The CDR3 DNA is TGCAGTGTCGGGACTCTCTTCCCTGGGGCCAACGTCCTGACTTTC. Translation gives CSVGTLFPGANVLTF.

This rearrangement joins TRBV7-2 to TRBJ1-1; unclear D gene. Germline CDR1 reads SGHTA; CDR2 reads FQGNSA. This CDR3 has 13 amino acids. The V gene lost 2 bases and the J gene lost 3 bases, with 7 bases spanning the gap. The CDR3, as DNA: TGTGCCAGCAGCTTAACGCAGTACACTGAAGCTTTCTTT. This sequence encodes CASSLTQYTEAFF.

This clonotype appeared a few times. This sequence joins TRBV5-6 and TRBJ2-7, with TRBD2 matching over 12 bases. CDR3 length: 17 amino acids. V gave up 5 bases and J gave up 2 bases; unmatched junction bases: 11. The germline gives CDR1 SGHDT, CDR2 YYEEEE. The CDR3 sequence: CASSGTSGRTSPYEQYF. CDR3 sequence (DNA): TGTGCCAGCAGTGGGACTAGCGGGCGGACTAGCCCCTACGAGCAGTACTTC. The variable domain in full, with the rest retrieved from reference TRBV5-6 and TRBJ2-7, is DAGVTQSPTHLIKTRGQQVTLRCSPKSGHDTVSWYQQALGQGPQFIFQYYEEEERQRGNFPDRFSGHQFPNYSSELNVNALLLGDSALYLCASSGTSGRTSPYEQYFGPGTRLTVT.

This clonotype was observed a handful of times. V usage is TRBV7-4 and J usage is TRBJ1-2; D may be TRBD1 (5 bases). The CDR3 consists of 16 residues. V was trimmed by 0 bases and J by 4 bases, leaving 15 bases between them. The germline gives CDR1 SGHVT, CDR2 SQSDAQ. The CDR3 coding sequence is TGTGCCAGCAGCTTAGCCAGGGCAGGAGCTCCCTATGGCTACACCTTC. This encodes CASSLARAGAPYGYTF.

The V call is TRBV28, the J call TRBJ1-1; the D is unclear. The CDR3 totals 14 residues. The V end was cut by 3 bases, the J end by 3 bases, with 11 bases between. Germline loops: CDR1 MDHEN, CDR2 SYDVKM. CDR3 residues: CASSLGGQDTEAFF. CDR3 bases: TGTGCCAGCAGTTTGGGAGGGCAGGACACTGAAGCTTTCTTT.

This CDR3 reads CASSLVGTGTGNTIYF. DNA of the CDR3: TGTGCCAGCAGCTTAGTCGGGACAGGGACTGGAAACACCATATATTTT. This sequence joins TRBV7-2 and TRBJ1-3, with 9 positions matching TRBD1. The germline V gene has CDR1 SGHTA and CDR2 FQGNSA. The CDR3 loop spans 16 amino acids. V was clipped by 1 base and J by 2 bases; unmatched bases: 3.

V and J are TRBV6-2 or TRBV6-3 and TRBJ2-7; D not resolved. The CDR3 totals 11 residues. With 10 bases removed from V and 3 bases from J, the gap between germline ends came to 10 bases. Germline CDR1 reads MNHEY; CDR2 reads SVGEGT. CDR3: CATSPRYEQYF. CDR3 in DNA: TGTGCCACCTCGCCACGCTACGAGCAGTACTTC.

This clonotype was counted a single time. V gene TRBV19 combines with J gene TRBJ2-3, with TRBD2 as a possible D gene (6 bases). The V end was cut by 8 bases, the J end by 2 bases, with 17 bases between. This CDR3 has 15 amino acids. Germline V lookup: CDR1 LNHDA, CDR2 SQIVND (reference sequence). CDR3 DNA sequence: TGTGCCAGTGCCCCGGGAGTGTTTGTCACAGATACGCAGTATTTT. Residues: CASAPGVFVTDTQYF. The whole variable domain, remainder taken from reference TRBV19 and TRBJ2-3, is DGGITQSPKYLFRKEGQNVTLSCEQNLNHDAMYWYRQDPGQGLRLIYYSQIVNDFQKGDIAEGYSVSREKKESFPLTVTSAQKNPTAFYLCASAPGVFVTDTQYFGPGTRLTVL.

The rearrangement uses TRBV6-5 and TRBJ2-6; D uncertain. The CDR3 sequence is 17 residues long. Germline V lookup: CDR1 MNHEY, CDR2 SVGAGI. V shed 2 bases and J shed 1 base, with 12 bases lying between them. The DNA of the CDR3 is TGTGCCAGCAGTTACGTGGGTCTTCGATCTGGGGCCAACGTCCTGACTTTC. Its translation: CASSYVGLRSGANVLTF.

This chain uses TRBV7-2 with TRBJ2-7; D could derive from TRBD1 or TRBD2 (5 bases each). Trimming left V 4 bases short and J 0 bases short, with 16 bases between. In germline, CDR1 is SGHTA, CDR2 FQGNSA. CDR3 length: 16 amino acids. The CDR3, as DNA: TGTGCCAGCAGCTCAGCTCTGGGGGTTCCCTCCTACGAGCAGTACTTC. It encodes CASSSALGVPSYEQYF. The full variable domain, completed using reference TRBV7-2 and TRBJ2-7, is GAGVSQSPSNKVTEKGKDVELRCDPISGHTALYWYRQSLGQGLEFLIYFQGNSAPDKSGLPSDRFSAERTGGSVSTLTIQRTQQEDSAVYLCASSSALGVPSYEQYFGPGTRLTVT.